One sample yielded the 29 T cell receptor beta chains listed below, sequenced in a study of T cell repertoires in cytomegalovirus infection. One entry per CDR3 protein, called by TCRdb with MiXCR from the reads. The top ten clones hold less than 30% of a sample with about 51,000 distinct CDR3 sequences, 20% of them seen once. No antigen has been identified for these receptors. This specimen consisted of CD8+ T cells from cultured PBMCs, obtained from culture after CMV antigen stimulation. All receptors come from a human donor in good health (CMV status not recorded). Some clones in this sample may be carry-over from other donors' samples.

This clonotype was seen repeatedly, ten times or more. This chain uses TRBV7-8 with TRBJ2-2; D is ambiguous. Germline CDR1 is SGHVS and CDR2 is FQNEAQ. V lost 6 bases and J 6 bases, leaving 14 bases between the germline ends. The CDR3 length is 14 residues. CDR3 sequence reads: CASRETIISGELFF. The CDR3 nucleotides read TGTGCCAGCAGGGAAACGATAATCTCCGGGGAGCTGTTTTTT.

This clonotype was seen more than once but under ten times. This CDR3 reads CASSPEGPIVNEQFF. CDR3 coding DNA: TGTGCCAGCAGCCCGGAGGGCCCAATCGTCAATGAGCAGTTCTTC. The chain joins TRBV7-6 to TRBJ2-1; a possible D gene is TRBD2 (6 bases). This CDR3 contains 15 residues. The ends were cut back, 5 bases at V and 6 bases at J, with 17 bases in the middle. The germline V gene encodes CDR1 SGHVS and CDR2 FNYEAQ.

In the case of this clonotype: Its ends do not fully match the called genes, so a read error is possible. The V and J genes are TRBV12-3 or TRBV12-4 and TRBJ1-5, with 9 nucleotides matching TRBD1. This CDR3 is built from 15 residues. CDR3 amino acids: CASTPGQGRDQPHHF. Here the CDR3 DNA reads TGTGCCAGCACCCCGGGACAGGGACGAGACCAGCCCCATCATTTT.

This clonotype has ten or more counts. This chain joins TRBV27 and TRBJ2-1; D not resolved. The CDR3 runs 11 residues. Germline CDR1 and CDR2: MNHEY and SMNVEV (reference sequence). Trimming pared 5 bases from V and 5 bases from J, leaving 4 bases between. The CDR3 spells CASSAHNEQFF. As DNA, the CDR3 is TGTGCCAGCAGTGCGCACAATGAGCAGTTCTTC.

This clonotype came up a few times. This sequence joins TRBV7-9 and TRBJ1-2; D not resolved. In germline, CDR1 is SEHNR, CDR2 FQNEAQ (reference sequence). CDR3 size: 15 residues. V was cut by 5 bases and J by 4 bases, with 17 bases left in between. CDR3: CASSASRTAGYGYTF. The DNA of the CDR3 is TGTGCCAGCAGCGCCTCGAGGACTGCTGGCTATGGCTACACCTTC. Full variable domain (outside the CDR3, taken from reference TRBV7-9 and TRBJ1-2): DTGVSQNPRHKITKRGQNVTFRCDPISEHNRLYWYRQTLGQGPEFLTYFQNEAQLEKSRLLSDRFSAERPKGSFSTLEIQRTEQGDSAMYLCASSASRTAGYGYTFGSGTRLTVV.

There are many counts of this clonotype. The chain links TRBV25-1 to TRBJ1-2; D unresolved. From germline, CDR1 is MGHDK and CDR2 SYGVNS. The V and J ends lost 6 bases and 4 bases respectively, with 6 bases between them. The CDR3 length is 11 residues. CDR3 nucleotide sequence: TGTGCCAGCAGCCTCGGCTATGGCTACACCTTC. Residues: CASSLGYGYTF.

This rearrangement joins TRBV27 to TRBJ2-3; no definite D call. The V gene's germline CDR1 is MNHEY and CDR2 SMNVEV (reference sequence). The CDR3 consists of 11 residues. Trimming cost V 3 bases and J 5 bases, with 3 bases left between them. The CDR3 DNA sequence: TGTGCCAGCAGTTTCTTAGATACGCAGTATTTT. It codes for CASSFLDTQYF.

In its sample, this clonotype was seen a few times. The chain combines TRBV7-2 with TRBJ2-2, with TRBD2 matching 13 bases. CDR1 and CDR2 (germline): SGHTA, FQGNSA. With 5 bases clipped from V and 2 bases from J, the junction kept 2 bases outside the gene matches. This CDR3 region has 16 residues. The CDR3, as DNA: TGTGCCAGCAGCCTGGGACTAGCGGGAAACACCGGGGAGCTGTTTTTT. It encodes CASSLGLAGNTGELFF.

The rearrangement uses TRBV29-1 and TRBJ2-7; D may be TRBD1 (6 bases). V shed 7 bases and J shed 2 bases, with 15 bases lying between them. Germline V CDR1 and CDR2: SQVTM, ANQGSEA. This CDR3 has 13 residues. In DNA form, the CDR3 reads TGCAGCGCCTTCGACAGGCCCACCTACGAGCAGTACTTC. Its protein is CSAFDRPTYEQYF.

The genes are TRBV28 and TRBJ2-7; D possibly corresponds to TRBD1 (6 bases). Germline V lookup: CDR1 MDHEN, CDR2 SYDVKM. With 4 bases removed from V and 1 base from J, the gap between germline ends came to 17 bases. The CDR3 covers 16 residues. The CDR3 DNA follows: TGTGCCAGCAGTTGGGACAATTCGGTGCCATCCTACGAGCAGTACTTC. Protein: CASSWDNSVPSYEQYF.

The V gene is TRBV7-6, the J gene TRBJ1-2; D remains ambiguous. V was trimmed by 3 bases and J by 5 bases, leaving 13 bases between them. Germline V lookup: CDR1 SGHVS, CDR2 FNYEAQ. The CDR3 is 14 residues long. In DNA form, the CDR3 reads TGTGCCAGCAGCTTCAAGGCCAGTGGTTATGGCTACACCTTC. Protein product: CASSFKASGYGYTF. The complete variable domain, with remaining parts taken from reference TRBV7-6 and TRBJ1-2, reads GAGVSQSPRYKVTKRGQDVALRCDPISGHVSLYWYRQALGQGPEFLTYFNYEAQQDKSGLPNDRFSAERPEGSISTLTIQRTEQRDSAMYRCASSFKASGYGYTFGSGTRLTVV.

This CDR3 is CASSLLESVGGGASETQYF. DNA for the CDR3: TGTGCCAGCAGCTTATTAGAGTCGGTCGGCGGGGGGGCTTCAGAGACCCAGTACTTC. This rearrangement joins TRBV7-2 to TRBJ2-5, with TRBD2 matching over 9 bases. Germline V gives CDR1 SGHTA, CDR2 FQGNSA. With V trimmed by 2 bases and J by 4 bases, 17 bases remained unmatched. This CDR3 comprises 19 residues.

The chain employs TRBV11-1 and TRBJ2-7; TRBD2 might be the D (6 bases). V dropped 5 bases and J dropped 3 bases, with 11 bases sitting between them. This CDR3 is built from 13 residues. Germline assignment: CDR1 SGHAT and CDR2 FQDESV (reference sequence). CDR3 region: CASSPQDYYEQYF. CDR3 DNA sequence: TGTGCCAGCAGCCCGCAGGACTACTACGAGCAGTACTTC. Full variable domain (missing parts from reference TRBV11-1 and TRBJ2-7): EAEVAQSPRYKITEKSQAVAFWCDPISGHATLYWYRQILGQGPELLVQFQDESVVDDSQLPKDRFSAERLKGVDSTLKIQPAELGDSAMYLCASSPQDYYEQYFGPGTRLTVT.

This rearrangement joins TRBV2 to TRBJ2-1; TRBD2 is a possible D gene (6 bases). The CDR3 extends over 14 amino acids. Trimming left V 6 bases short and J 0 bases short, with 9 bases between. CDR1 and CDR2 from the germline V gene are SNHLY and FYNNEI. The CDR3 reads CASRGGNSYNEQFF. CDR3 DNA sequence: TGTGCCAGCAGAGGAGGGAACTCCTACAATGAGCAGTTCTTC.

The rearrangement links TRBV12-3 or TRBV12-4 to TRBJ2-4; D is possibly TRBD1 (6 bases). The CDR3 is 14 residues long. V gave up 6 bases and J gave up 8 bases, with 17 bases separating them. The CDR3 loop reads CASSPNRVSDIQYF. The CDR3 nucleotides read TGTGCCAGCAGCCCAAACAGGGTTTCAGACATTCAGTACTTC.

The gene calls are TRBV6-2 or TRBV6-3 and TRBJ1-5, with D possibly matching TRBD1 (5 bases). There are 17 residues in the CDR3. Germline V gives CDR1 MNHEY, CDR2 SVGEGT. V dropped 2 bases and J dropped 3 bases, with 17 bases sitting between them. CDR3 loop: CASSYRGTDYYNQPQHF. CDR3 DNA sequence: TGTGCCAGCAGTTACAGGGGAACAGATTACTACAATCAGCCCCAGCATTTT.

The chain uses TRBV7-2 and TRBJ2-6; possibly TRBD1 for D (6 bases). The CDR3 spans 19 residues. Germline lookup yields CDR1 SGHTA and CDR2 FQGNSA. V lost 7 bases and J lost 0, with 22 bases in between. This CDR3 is CASTDSPGQFSSGANVLTF. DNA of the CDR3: TGTGCCAGCACCGATTCCCCGGGACAATTCAGCTCTGGGGCCAACGTCCTGACTTTC.

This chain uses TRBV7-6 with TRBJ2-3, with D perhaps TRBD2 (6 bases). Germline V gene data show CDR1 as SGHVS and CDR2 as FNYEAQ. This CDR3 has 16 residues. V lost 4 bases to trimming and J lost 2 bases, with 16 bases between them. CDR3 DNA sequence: TGTGCCAGCAGCTCCGGGAGCGGTTTTAACACAGATACGCAGTATTTT. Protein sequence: CASSSGSGFNTDTQYF.

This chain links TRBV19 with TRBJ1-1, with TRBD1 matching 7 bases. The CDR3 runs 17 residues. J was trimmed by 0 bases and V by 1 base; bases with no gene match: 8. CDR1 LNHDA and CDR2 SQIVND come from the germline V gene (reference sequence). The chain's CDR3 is CASSIAGTDHLNTEAFF. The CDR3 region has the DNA TGTGCCAGTAGTATAGCCGGGACAGACCACCTGAACACTGAAGCTTTCTTT.

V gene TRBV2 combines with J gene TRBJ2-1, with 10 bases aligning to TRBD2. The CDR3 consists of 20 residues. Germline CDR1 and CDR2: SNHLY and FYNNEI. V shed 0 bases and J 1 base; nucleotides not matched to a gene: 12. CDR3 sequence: CASSEALGLAGAKSYNEQFF. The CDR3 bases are TGTGCCAGCAGTGAAGCGCTTGGGCTAGCGGGAGCAAAATCCTACAATGAGCAGTTCTTC.

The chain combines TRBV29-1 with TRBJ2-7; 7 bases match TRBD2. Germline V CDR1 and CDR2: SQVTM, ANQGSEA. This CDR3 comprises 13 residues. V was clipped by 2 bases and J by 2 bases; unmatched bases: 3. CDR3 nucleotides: TGCAGCGTTGAACTAGCGGCCGCCTACGAGCAGTACTTC. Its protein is CSVELAAAYEQYF.

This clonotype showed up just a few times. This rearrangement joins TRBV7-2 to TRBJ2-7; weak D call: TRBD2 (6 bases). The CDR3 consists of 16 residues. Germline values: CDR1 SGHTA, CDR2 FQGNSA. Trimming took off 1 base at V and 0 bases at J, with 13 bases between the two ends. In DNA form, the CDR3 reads TGTGCCAGCAGCTTAGGTTGGCGGGACTTCTCCTACGAGCAGTACTTC. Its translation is CASSLGWRDFSYEQYF. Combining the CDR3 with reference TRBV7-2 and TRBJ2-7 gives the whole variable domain GAGVSQSPSNKVTEKGKDVELRCDPISGHTALYWYRQSLGQGLEFLIYFQGNSAPDKSGLPSDRFSAERTGGSVSTLTIQRTQQEDSAVYLCASSLGWRDFSYEQYFGPGTRLTVT.

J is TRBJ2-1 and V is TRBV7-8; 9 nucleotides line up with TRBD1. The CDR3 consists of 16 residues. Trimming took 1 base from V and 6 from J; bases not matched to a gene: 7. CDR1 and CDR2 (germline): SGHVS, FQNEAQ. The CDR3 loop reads CASSLDTGGAANEQFF. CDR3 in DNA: TGTGCCAGCAGCTTAGATACAGGGGGCGCGGCCAATGAGCAGTTCTTC.

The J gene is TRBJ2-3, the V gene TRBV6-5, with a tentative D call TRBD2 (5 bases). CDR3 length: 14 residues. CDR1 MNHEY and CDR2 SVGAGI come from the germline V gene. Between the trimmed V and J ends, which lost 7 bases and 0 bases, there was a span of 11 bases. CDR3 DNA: TGTGCCAGCAAGGCTGGGAGTAGCACAGATACGCAGTATTTT. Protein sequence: CASKAGSSTDTQYF.

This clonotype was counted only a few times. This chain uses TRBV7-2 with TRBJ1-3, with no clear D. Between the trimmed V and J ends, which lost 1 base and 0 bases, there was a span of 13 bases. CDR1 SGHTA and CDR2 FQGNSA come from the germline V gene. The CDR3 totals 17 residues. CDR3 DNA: TGTGCCAGCAGCTTAGTCCCGTCGGGTAGCTCTGGAAACACCATATATTTT. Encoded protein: CASSLVPSGSSGNTIYF.

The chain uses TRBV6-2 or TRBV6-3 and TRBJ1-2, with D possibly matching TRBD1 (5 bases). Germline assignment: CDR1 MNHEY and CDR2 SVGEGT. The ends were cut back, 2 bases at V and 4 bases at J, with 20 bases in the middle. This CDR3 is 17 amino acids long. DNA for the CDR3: TGTGCCAGCAGTTACCACAGGACCAAACCCGGTGGCTATGGCTACACCTTC. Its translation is CASSYHRTKPGGYGYTF.

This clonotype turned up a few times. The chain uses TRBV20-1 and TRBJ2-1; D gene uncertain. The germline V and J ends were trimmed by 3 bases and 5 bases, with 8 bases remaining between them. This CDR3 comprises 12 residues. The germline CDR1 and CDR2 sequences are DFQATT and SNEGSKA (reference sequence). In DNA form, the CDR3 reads TGCAGTGCTAGGCTCTATGACAATGAGCAGTTCTTC. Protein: CSARLYDNEQFF.

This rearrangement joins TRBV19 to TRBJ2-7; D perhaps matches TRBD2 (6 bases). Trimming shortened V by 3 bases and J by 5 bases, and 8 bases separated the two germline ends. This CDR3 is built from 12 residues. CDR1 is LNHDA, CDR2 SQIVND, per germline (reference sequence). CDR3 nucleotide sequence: TGTGCCAGTAGTATTGGAGGGGACGAGCAGTACTTC. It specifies CASSIGGDEQYF.

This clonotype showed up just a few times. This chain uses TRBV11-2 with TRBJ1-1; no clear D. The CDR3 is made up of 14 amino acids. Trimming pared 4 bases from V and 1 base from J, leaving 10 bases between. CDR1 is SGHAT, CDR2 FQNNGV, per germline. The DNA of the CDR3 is TGTGCCAGCAGCTCCTCCGGGAGGAACACTGAAGCTTTCTTT. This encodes CASSSSGRNTEAFF.